Following are 28 T cell receptor beta chains from one sample sequenced in a study of read filtering for tumor transcriptome and immune sequencing. The library was built from roughly 400 ng RNA with molecular barcoded adaptors for alpha/delta and beta/gamma chains. TCRdb re-derived calls from the reads in MiXCR, one entry per CDR3 protein. The sample contains about 50,000 distinct CDR3 sequences, about 20% of which appear only once. The specimen sequenced was a population of CD138-negative cells sorted from bone marrow. The receptors originated from a donor over 35 with multiple myeloma.

The chain employs TRBV5-6 and TRBJ2-3; 10 bases agree with TRBD1. Unmatched junction bases numbered 4, after V lost 4 bases and J lost 2 bases. Looked up from germline, CDR1 is SGHDT and CDR2 is YYEEEE. This CDR3 has 15 residues. As DNA, the CDR3 is TGTGCCAGCAGCGGGGACAGGGGACACACAGATACGCAGTATTTT. Translated: CASSGDRGHTDTQYF.

Only a few counts were recorded for this clonotype. This chain links TRBV12-3 or TRBV12-4 with TRBJ2-2, with 9 bases that match TRBD2. The ends lost 4 bases at V and 6 bases at J; junction bases unmatched: 9. CDR3 length: 16 residues. DNA for the CDR3: TGTGCCAGCAGTTCAGCCGGGACTAGCCACGCCGGGGAGCTGTTTTTT. This gives the protein CASSSAGTSHAGELFF.

Remarks on this clonotype: A much larger clone differs by one base, so this may be a read error. The V gene is TRBV7-9, the J gene TRBJ2-7; D is uncertain. Germline assignment: CDR1 SEHNR and CDR2 FQNEAQ (reference sequence). This CDR3 has 11 amino acids. Trimming removed 0 bases from V and 5 bases from J, with 2 bases in between. CDR3 sequence (DNA): TGTGCCAGCAGCTTAGCGGACGAGCAGTACTTC. Translation gives CASSLADEQYF.

A word on this clonotype: A single base separates this from a much larger clone, so it may be a read error. The conserved phenylalanine or tryptophan is not found at the CDR3 terminus, so this likely reflects a read error. V is TRBV12-3 or TRBV12-4 and J is TRBJ2-3; D is unresolved. The CDR3 covers 12 residues. V shed 3 bases and J shed 6 bases, with 7 bases lying between them. CDR3 loop: CASSFSRDTQYL. In nucleotides, the CDR3 is TGTGCCAGCAGTTTTTCCCGGGATACGCAGTATTTA.

This clonotype was seen repeatedly, ten times or more. In nucleotides, the CDR3 is TGTGCCAGCAAGGGGACCGCCCGAAGCTTTGGCTACACCTTC. It translates to CASKGTARSFGYTF. J is TRBJ1-2 and V is TRBV12-3 or TRBV12-4; tentatively, D is TRBD1 (5 bases). Between the trimmed V and J ends, which lost 7 bases and 7 bases, there was a span of 19 bases. The length of the CDR3 is 14 residues.

The chain couples TRBV13 to TRBJ2-3, with TRBD1 matching 7 bases. Germline assignment: CDR1 PRHDT and CDR2 FYEKMQ (reference sequence). There are 15 residues in the CDR3. J was trimmed by 1 base and V by 5 bases; bases with no gene match: 6. CDR3 nucleotides: TGTGCCAGCAGCCTAGACAGGGTCGGCACAGATACGCAGTATTTT. Protein product: CASSLDRVGTDTQYF.

Comment on this clonotype: Just one base apart from a much larger clone, this may be a read error. This chain links TRBV2 with TRBJ1-4, with no clear D. This CDR3 is 12 amino acids long. The germline gives CDR1 SNHLY, CDR2 FYNNEI. CDR3 loop: CASTQSNGKLFF. The CDR3 bases are TGTGCCAGCACTCAGAGTAATGGAAAACTGTTTTTT.

This clonotype was recorded at least ten times. The rearrangement links TRBV7-9 to TRBJ2-1; 10 nucleotides line up with TRBD2. Germline CDR1 SEHNR, CDR2 FQNEAQ (reference sequence). This CDR3 spans 18 amino acids. V gave up 3 bases and J gave up 3 bases; unmatched junction bases: 11. The CDR3 sequence is CASSFGAGGPVHYNEQFF. CDR3 DNA: TGTGCCAGCAGCTTTGGAGCGGGAGGGCCCGTTCACTACAATGAGCAGTTCTTC.

This clonotype was detected many times. The chain links TRBV29-1 to TRBJ1-1; possibly TRBD1 for D (5 bases). Germline V gene data show CDR1 as SQVTM and CDR2 as ANQGSEA. The CDR3 has 13 amino acids. V was trimmed by 6 bases and J by 5 bases, leaving 16 bases between them. CDR3 region: CSVKTGPGTEAFF. In nucleotides, the CDR3 is TGCAGCGTAAAGACGGGACCGGGGACTGAAGCTTTCTTT.

The gene calls are TRBV5-1 and TRBJ2-7, with a weak D call TRBD1 (6 bases). Trimming pared 0 bases from V and 5 bases from J, leaving 12 bases between. Per germline, CDR1 SGHRS and CDR2 YFSETQ. The CDR3 spans 14 residues. DNA of the CDR3: TGCGCCAGCAGCTTGGCCCACAGGGTGCACGAGCAGTACTTC. Translated, it gives CASSLAHRVHEQYF. Combining the CDR3 with reference TRBV5-1 and TRBJ2-7 gives the whole variable domain KAGVTQTPRYLIKTRGQQVTLSCSPISGHRSVSWYQQTPGQGLQFLFEYFSETQRNKGNFPGRFSGRQFSNSRSEMNVSTLELGDSALYLCASSLAHRVHEQYFGPGTRLTVT.

This clonotype was seen many times. The chain employs TRBV14 and TRBJ1-1; D is unclear. Germline lookup yields CDR1 SGHDN and CDR2 FVKESK. The CDR3 extends over 13 amino acids. V was cut by 1 base and J by 5 bases, with 8 bases left in between. The CDR3 region is CASSQVPGTEAFF. CDR3 DNA sequence: TGTGCCAGCAGCCAAGTCCCCGGGACTGAAGCTTTCTTT.

This clonotype was detected many times. The genes are TRBV20-1 and TRBJ2-7; unclear D gene. CDR1 is DFQATT and CDR2 is SNEGSKA in the germline V gene (reference sequence). This CDR3 is built from 13 residues. The germline V and J ends were trimmed by 3 bases and 2 bases, with 11 bases remaining between them. The CDR3 sequence: CSARDPDTYEQYF. The CDR3 region has the DNA TGCAGTGCTAGGGACCCAGATACCTACGAGCAGTACTTC.

The chain uses TRBV29-1 and TRBJ2-1; a possible D gene is TRBD2 (5 bases). The CDR3 consists of 13 residues. Per the germline V gene, CDR1 is SQVTM and CDR2 is ANQGSEA. V was cut by 6 bases and J by 8 bases, with 17 bases left in between. The DNA for the CDR3 is TGCAGCGTCGGAGTTCCGGGTAGCGATGAGCAGTTCTTC. Its protein is CSVGVPGSDEQFF.

This clonotype was seen repeatedly, ten times or more. The V call is TRBV6-1, the J call TRBJ2-2; D unclear. This CDR3 has 14 residues. Germline values: CDR1 MNHNS, CDR2 SASEGT. V lost 6 bases to trimming and J lost 1 base, with 9 bases between them. DNA for the CDR3: TGTGCCAGCAGCGACAACTTGAACACCGGGGAGCTGTTTTTT. Its translation is CASSDNLNTGELFF.

This clonotype was counted many times. This chain links TRBV29-1 with TRBJ2-1; TRBD2 aligns across 9 bases. CDR3 size: 14 residues. The junction had 9 bases not matched to a gene; V was cut back by 3 bases and J by 9 bases. From germline, CDR1 is SQVTM and CDR2 ANQGSEA. The CDR3 DNA sequence: TGCAGCGTTGATCTTGCGGGAGGGCCAAGTGAGCAGTTCTTC. The encoded protein is CSVDLAGGPSEQFF.

This clonotype occurred many times. This rearrangement joins TRBV28 to TRBJ2-7, with 9 positions matching TRBD2. The V segment lost 9 bases and the J segment 2 bases; nucleotides outside the gene matches: 8. Germline lookup yields CDR1 MDHEN and CDR2 SYDVKM. This CDR3 comprises 14 residues. CDR3 DNA sequence: TGTGCCAGTCAAACTAGCGGGTTCGCCTACGAGCAGTACTTC. This sequence encodes CASQTSGFAYEQYF. The variable domain in full, with the rest retrieved from reference TRBV28 and TRBJ2-7, is DVKVTQSSRYLVKRTGEKVFLECVQDMDHENMFWYRQDPGLGLRLIYFSYDVKMKEKGDIPEGYSVSREKKERFSLILESASTNQTSMYLCASQTSGFAYEQYFGPGTRLTVT.

Regarding this clonotype: This may stem from a read error, because a much larger clone lies one nucleotide away. The V gene is TRBV7-2, the J gene TRBJ2-7; 11 bases line up with TRBD2. This CDR3 contains 15 residues. CDR1 is SGHTA, CDR2 FQGNSA, per germline. The V segment lost 5 bases and the J segment 8 bases; nucleotides outside the gene matches: 11. CDR3 bases: TGTGCCAGCAGCCGCACCACCCTAGCGGGAGGCCAGCAGTACTTC. Translation: CASSRTTLAGGQQYF.

The sample holds many counts of this clonotype. The chain couples TRBV20-1 to TRBJ2-1; 7 nucleotides match TRBD2. The germline V gene has CDR1 DFQATT and CDR2 SNEGSKA (reference sequence). The CDR3 is 15 residues long. J lost 4 bases, V lost 6 bases, and 12 bases had no gene match. The CDR3 DNA follows: TGCAGTGCCGGGAAAGGGCTAGCGGATTACAATGAGCAGTTCTTC. Residues: CSAGKGLADYNEQFF.

This rearrangement joins TRBV3-1 to TRBJ2-7; 8 bases fit TRBD2. V was clipped by 1 base and J by 7 bases; unmatched bases: 3. CDR3 size: 13 residues. The V gene's germline CDR1 is LGHDT and CDR2 YNNKEL (reference sequence). DNA for the CDR3: TGTGCCAGCAGCCAAGGAACTAGCGGTGAGCAGTACTTC. Translated: CASSQGTSGEQYF.

Ten or more counts support this clonotype. V is TRBV5-1 and J is TRBJ2-7, with D maybe TRBD2 (6 bases). V was clipped by 4 bases and J by 3 bases, with 14 bases between them. The CDR3 totals 14 residues. Germline-derived CDR1 and CDR2 are SGHRS and YFSETQ. The chain's CDR3 is CASSRGLHDYEQYF. Here the CDR3 DNA reads TGCGCCAGCAGCCGGGGACTTCATGACTACGAGCAGTACTTC.

This chain connects TRBV6-6 to TRBJ2-2; tentatively, D is TRBD1 or TRBD2 (5 bases each). The CDR3 has 17 residues. Germline CDR1 is MNHNY and CDR2 is SVGAGI (reference sequence). The V end lost 4 bases, the J end lost 4 bases, and 19 bases lay between the germline ends. CDR3 loop: CASSFGRPGRSTGELFF. CDR3 DNA sequence: TGTGCCAGCAGTTTTGGTCGACCGGGGCGGAGCACCGGGGAGCTGTTTTTT.

This clonotype is labeled as medium-sized. This chain joins TRBV29-1 and TRBJ1-1, with D perhaps TRBD1 (6 bases). CDR1 SQVTM and CDR2 ANQGSEA come from the germline V gene. V was shortened by 1 base and J by 8 bases, with 11 bases between the two germline ends. The CDR3 totals 12 residues. This CDR3 is CSVEGGAYEAFF. The CDR3 region has the DNA TGCAGCGTTGAAGGGGGGGCCTACGAAGCTTTCTTT.

This clonotype was seen at least ten times. V and J are TRBV7-9 and TRBJ2-7; D is ambiguous. Between the trimmed V and J ends, which lost 4 bases and 4 bases, there was a span of 20 bases. The CDR3 length is 16 residues. Looked up from germline, CDR1 is SEHNR and CDR2 is FQNEAQ (reference sequence). The CDR3 loop is CASSSDGGALNYEQYF. CDR3 sequence (DNA): TGTGCCAGCAGCTCCGACGGCGGAGCCCTTAATTACGAGCAGTACTTC.

Details on this clonotype: A much larger clone sits a single nucleotide away, making a read error possible. A read error is likely, as this CDR3 ends without the conserved phenylalanine or tryptophan. The chain combines TRBV29-1 with TRBJ2-5, with a weak D call TRBD2 (5 bases). The CDR3 spans 11 residues. The V end was cut by 7 bases, the J end by 4 bases, with 10 bases between. Germline loops: CDR1 SQVTM, CDR2 ANQGSEA. The chain's CDR3 is CSASKTETQYS. DNA for the CDR3: TGCAGCGCTAGCAAAACAGAGACCCAGTACTCC.

This clonotype showed up many times. The chain recombines TRBV7-9 with TRBJ2-5; D gene uncertain. The V end was cut by 4 bases, the J end by 3 bases, with 3 bases between. This CDR3 comprises 11 residues. Germline V gives CDR1 SEHNR, CDR2 FQNEAQ (reference sequence). In DNA, the CDR3 is TGTGCCAGCAGCTCGAAAGAGACCCAGTACTTC. Translated, it gives CASSSKETQYF.

This clonotype came up many times. As the CDR3 is not closed by the conserved phenylalanine or tryptophan, this likely results from a read error. The DNA is left out, because the CDR3 cannot be placed on it with certainty; the CDR3 is given as TCRdb lists it. The chain is built from TRBV7-9 and TRBJ2-3. The CDR3 contains 9 residues when both ends are counted. Germline V CDR1 and CDR2: SEHNR, FQNEAQ (reference sequence). The CDR3 protein is CASSLDGLG.

This clonotype has at least ten counts. This chain joins TRBV7-9 and TRBJ1-1; TRBD1 is a possible D gene (5 bases). This CDR3 is built from 13 residues. Trimming removed 5 bases from V and 8 bases from J, with 15 bases in between. Germline V gene sequence: CDR1 SEHNR, CDR2 FQNEAQ (reference sequence). CDR3 nucleotides: TGTGCCAGCAGCCCATCGGGAGGGGACGAAGCTTTCTTT. As protein: CASSPSGGDEAFF.

This clonotype was counted ten times or more. The rearrangement joins TRBV6-5 to TRBJ2-1; 15 nucleotides agree with TRBD2. The CDR3 extends over 16 amino acids. The junction had 8 bases not matched to a gene; V was cut back by 6 bases and J by 8 bases. Germline V lookup: CDR1 MNHEY, CDR2 SVGAGI. In DNA form, the CDR3 reads TGTGCCAGCAGGGGACTAGCGGGAGGTGTTATGGATGAGCAGTTCTTC. Translated, it gives CASRGLAGGVMDEQFF.